The 29 T cell receptor beta chains below all came from one sample that was sequenced in a study of T cell repertoires in cytomegalovirus infection. TCRdb analysed the reads with MiXCR anew, one entry per CDR3 protein. Found here are almost 300,000 distinct CDR3 sequences, approximately 10% of them singletons; the top ten hold about 2.3%. Input material: PBMCs. These receptors all stem from a human donor in good health (CMV status not recorded). Some clones in this sample may be carry-over from other donors' samples.

This clonotype was seen repeatedly, ten times or more. CDR3 bases: TGTGCCAGCGCAAGGGGCCTTAACACTGAAGCTTTCTTT. Residues: CASARGLNTEAFF. The V gene is TRBV12-3 or TRBV12-4, the J gene TRBJ1-1; tentatively, D is TRBD1 (5 bases). The CDR3 contains 13 residues. V lost 8 bases to trimming and J lost 2 bases, with 12 bases between them.

A note on this clonotype: One base away lies a much larger clone, so this may be a sequencing read error. The rearrangement joins TRBV10-1 to TRBJ1-2, with D possibly TRBD1 on 6 matching bases. The CDR3 contains 13 residues. V was shortened by 6 bases and J by 2 bases, with 10 bases between the two germline ends. The germline CDR1 and CDR2 sequences are WNHNN and SYGVQD (reference sequence). This chain's CDR3 is CASRGQGNYGYTF. The CDR3 region has the DNA TGCGCCAGCAGGGGGCAGGGGAACTATGGCTACACCTTC.

This sequence joins TRBV27 and TRBJ2-3, with 7 bases fitting TRBD2. The V gene's germline CDR1 is MNHEY and CDR2 SMNVEV (reference sequence). This CDR3 contains 13 residues. Trimming took 4 bases from V and 3 from J; bases not matched to a gene: 1. CDR3 bases: TGTGCCAGCAGTTGGGGGGGGACAGATACGCAGTATTTT. It encodes CASSWGGTDTQYF.

This clonotype was counted at least ten times. The chain uses TRBV28 and TRBJ2-3; maybe TRBD1 (6 bases). Trimming stripped 9 bases from V and 4 bases from J, with 8 bases between. Germline V gene data show CDR1 as MDHEN and CDR2 as SYDVKM. CDR3 length equals 11 residues. The CDR3 bases are TGTGCCAGTGGGGGCCCAGATACGCAGTATTTT. This translates into CASGGPDTQYF.

The sample holds many counts of this clonotype. V gene TRBV4-1 combines with J gene TRBJ2-2, with TRBD2 matching over 8 bases. The CDR3 has 17 residues. J was trimmed by 5 bases and V by 0 bases; bases with no gene match: 8. Germline V gene sequence: CDR1 MGHRA, CDR2 YSYEKL. The CDR3 region has the DNA TGCGCCAGCAGCCAAGATCTGCGGGGGGTGTGGACCGGGGAGCTGTTTTTT. It yields the protein CASSQDLRGVWTGELFF.

The sample holds many counts of this clonotype. The V and J genes are TRBV10-3 and TRBJ1-1, with a possible D match to TRBD1 (5 bases). This CDR3 contains 14 residues. From germline, CDR1 is ENHRY and CDR2 SYGVKD. Trimming took off 6 bases at V and 5 bases at J, with 16 bases between the two ends. The CDR3 region has the DNA TGTGCCATCAGAGTAGTGGGGGTAGGGACTGAAGCTTTCTTT. Translated: CAIRVVGVGTEAFF.

This clonotype was observed many times. The gene calls are TRBV7-2 and TRBJ1-5; 10 positions match TRBD1. The CDR3 is 17 amino acids. The V gene end was trimmed by 1 base and the J gene end by 7 bases; junction bases not matched to a gene: 10. Germline CDR1 is SGHTA and CDR2 is FQGNSA. CDR3 residues: CASSLGPGQGLGQPQHF. As DNA, the CDR3 is TGTGCCAGCAGCTTAGGGCCGGGACAGGGGCTCGGACAGCCCCAGCATTTT.

This clonotype was counted ten times or more. The CDR3 bases are TGTGCCAGCAGTTACCGCCTTGAGCAGTTCTTC. Protein: CASSYRLEQFF. V gene TRBV6-2 or TRBV6-3 combines with J gene TRBJ2-1; D is undetermined. The CDR3 consists of 11 residues. V dropped 2 bases and J dropped 9 bases, with 5 bases sitting between them. CDR1 is MNHEY and CDR2 is SVGEGT in the germline V gene.

The chain links TRBV2 to TRBJ2-1; D remains ambiguous. V was shortened by 8 bases and J by 2 bases, with 10 bases between the two germline ends. This CDR3 comprises 13 residues. Germline assignment: CDR1 SNHLY and CDR2 FYNNEI. The DNA of the CDR3 is TGTGCCAGCGTGCTTGCGGCCTACAATGAGCAGTTCTTC. Residues: CASVLAAYNEQFF.

This chain connects TRBV29-1 to TRBJ1-5, with a weak D call TRBD1 (6 bases). CDR1 is SQVTM and CDR2 is ANQGSEA in the germline V gene. V lost 6 bases to trimming and J lost 2 bases, with 17 bases between them. This CDR3 contains 15 residues. The chain's CDR3 is CSVREGGTGNQPQHF. The CDR3 DNA sequence: TGCAGCGTCAGGGAGGGGGGCACGGGCAATCAGCCCCAGCATTTT.

This clonotype appeared many times. This CDR3 reads CASSFGGGTTDTQYF. CDR3 sequence (DNA): TGTGCCAGCAGTTTCGGCGGGGGGACCACAGATACGCAGTATTTT. This sequence joins TRBV27 and TRBJ2-3, with 8 positions matching TRBD2. Per the germline V gene, CDR1 is MNHEY and CDR2 is SMNVEV (reference sequence). The CDR3 runs 15 residues. The junction had 4 bases not matched to a gene; V was cut back by 3 bases and J by 2 bases.

For this clonotype: Since no conserved phenylalanine or tryptophan closes the CDR3, a read error is the likely cause. The chain combines TRBV20-1 with TRBJ2-1, with 12 positions matching TRBD2. After removal of 0 bases from V and 8 bases from J, the junction contained 17 bases not matched to a gene. The CDR3 runs 19 residues. Germline CDR1 is DFQATT and CDR2 is SNEGSKA (reference sequence). The CDR3 nucleotides are TGCAGTGCTAGAGACCCTAGCGGGGGGGCCCGAAGTTTTTTCGATGAGCAGTTCTTA. This encodes CSARDPSGGARSFFDEQFL.

This clonotype appeared many times. The CDR3 DNA reads as TGTGCCAGCAGTTTGAGGACTAGCGGGGAATCCTACGAGCAGTACTTC. It specifies CASSLRTSGESYEQYF. The chain carries TRBV27 and TRBJ2-7, with 12 bases lining up with TRBD2. The germline gives CDR1 MNHEY, CDR2 SMNVEV (reference sequence). The CDR3 is 16 residues long. Trimming took 3 bases from V and 1 from J; bases not matched to a gene: 4.

There are many counts of this clonotype. The rearrangement links TRBV28 to TRBJ1-2, with 7 bases fitting TRBD1. The CDR3 extends over 11 amino acids. V lost 8 bases and J lost 8; bases outside the gene matches: 5. Germline CDR1 MDHEN, CDR2 SYDVKM. The CDR3: CASVTGMGYTF. DNA for the CDR3: TGTGCCAGCGTGACAGGGATGGGCTACACCTTC.

This clonotype was observed many times. The chain joins TRBV12-5 to TRBJ2-7; 7 positions agree with TRBD1. Germline CDR1 and CDR2: LGHNT and FRNRAP. Germline trimming cut 6 bases from V and 3 bases from J; bases unmatched to any gene: 11. The CDR3 runs 15 residues. The CDR3 loop is CASGPSGQAYYEQYF. The CDR3 DNA follows: TGTGCTAGTGGCCCATCCGGACAGGCATACTACGAGCAGTACTTC.

This clonotype was seen many times. The chain employs TRBV7-6 and TRBJ1-1, with D possibly matching TRBD1 (6 bases). The CDR3 spans 16 residues. V lost 5 bases, J lost 2 bases, and 18 bases lay in between. Germline CDR1 SGHVS, CDR2 FNYEAQ. The DNA for the CDR3 is TGTGCCAGCAGCCTTCTGAATGCGGGGGCTAACACTGAAGCTTTCTTT. This translates into CASSLLNAGANTEAFF.

This clonotype came up many times. The J gene is TRBJ1-2, the V gene TRBV6-2 or TRBV6-3; 8 nucleotides align to TRBD1. From germline, CDR1 is MNHEY and CDR2 SVGEGT. V was pared by 7 bases and J by 1 base, with 14 bases of the junction left unmatched. There are 17 residues in the CDR3. The CDR3 bases are TGTGCCAGCAACCCAAGACGTGGGGACAGGCGTAACTATGGCTACACCTTC. It yields the protein CASNPRRGDRRNYGYTF.

Only a few counts were recorded for this clonotype. The V gene is TRBV19, the J gene TRBJ1-5, with D perhaps matching TRBD1 (5 bases). V lost 1 base and J 7 bases, leaving 11 bases between the germline ends. Germline V gives CDR1 LNHDA, CDR2 SQIVND (reference sequence). This CDR3 spans 14 amino acids. CDR3 in DNA: TGTGCCAGTAGTATAGTTGGTGGGGACCAGCCCCAGCATTTT. This gives the protein CASSIVGGDQPQHF.

This clonotype has just a few counts. The chain recombines TRBV6-2 or TRBV6-3 with TRBJ1-1; no clear D. The germline gives CDR1 MNHEY, CDR2 SVGEGT. The CDR3 loop spans 13 amino acids. V was trimmed by 7 bases and J by 7 bases, leaving 16 bases between them. This CDR3 reads CASTLRGRLEAFF. CDR3 bases: TGTGCCAGCACGTTGAGAGGCAGACTTGAAGCTTTCTTT.

In its sample, this clonotype was seen a few times. The rearrangement links TRBV7-6 to TRBJ2-5; no definite D call. The CDR3 runs 14 residues. Germline-derived CDR1 and CDR2 are SGHVS and FNYEAQ. V was shortened by 8 bases and J by 4 bases, with 17 bases between the two germline ends. In DNA form, the CDR3 reads TGTGCCAGCTCCGGTCTTGTCATTGGAGAGACCCAGTACTTC. Residues: CASSGLVIGETQYF.

A note on this clonotype: A clone one base away is much larger, so this may be a read error. The chain carries TRBV6-1 and TRBJ2-1; D not resolved. The germline CDR1 and CDR2 sequences are MNHNS and SASEGT. This CDR3 is built from 11 residues. The CDR3 is CASGDLSEQFF. The CDR3, as DNA: TGTGCCAGCGGTGACCTCTCTGAGCAGTTCTTC.

This clonotype was seen only a few times. CDR3 DNA sequence: TGTGCCAGCAGCCCGGGGACAGGGCGCATCGGTGAGCAGTTCTTC. The encoded protein is CASSPGTGRIGEQFF. The V gene is TRBV3-1, the J gene TRBJ2-1, with TRBD1 matching over 9 bases. The germline V gene encodes CDR1 LGHDT and CDR2 YNNKEL (reference sequence). This CDR3 has 15 residues. V lost 4 bases, J lost 9 bases, and 10 bases stayed unmatched.

This clonotype was detected ten times or more. The rearrangement links TRBV20-1 to TRBJ2-4, with 9 positions matching TRBD2. V dropped 3 bases and J dropped 0; count of bases not matched to a gene: 9. The CDR3 sequence is 17 residues long. Germline CDR1 DFQATT, CDR2 SNEGSKA (reference sequence). The CDR3 sequence is CSASPAGGRIAKNIQYF. CDR3 in DNA: TGCAGTGCTAGTCCAGCGGGGGGCCGAATAGCCAAAAACATTCAGTACTTC.

Comments on this clonotype: A much larger clonotype is one base distant, so this may be a read error. V gene TRBV28 combines with J gene TRBJ1-2; 9 bases match TRBD1. CDR1 is MDHEN, CDR2 SYDVKM, per germline. This CDR3 comprises 15 residues. Trimming at V came to 5 bases and at J to 7 bases, leaving 11 bases not matched to a gene. The CDR3 region has the DNA TGTGCCAGCAGTCCCTCCGGGACAGGGATCTTTGGCTACACCTTC. It translates to CASSPSGTGIFGYTF.

The chain is built from TRBV6-5 and TRBJ1-1; 7 bases agree with TRBD1. CDR1 and CDR2 (germline): MNHEY, SVGAGI. V lost 8 bases and J lost 6; bases outside the gene matches: 15. The CDR3 contains 15 residues. The CDR3, as DNA: TGTGCCAGCCTGACAGGGTCAGGGGCCCGAGCTGAAGCTTTCTTT. Its translation: CASLTGSGARAEAFF.

Concerning this clonotype: A much bigger clone sits one base away, suggesting this may be a read error. The gene calls are TRBV10-3 and TRBJ2-6, with a possible D match to TRBD1 (7 bases). The CDR3 covers 19 residues. Germline V gene lookup returns CDR1 ENHRY and CDR2 SYGVKD. CDR3 bases: TGTGCCATCAGTGAGTCTCGCCCAGGGGGGAACTCTGGGACCAACGTCCTGACTTTC. Protein product: CAISESRPGGNSGTNVLTF.

The sample holds many counts of this clonotype. CDR3 nucleotide sequence: TGTGCCAGCAGCTTATTCGACAGGAACTACGAGCAGTACTTC. This codes for CASSLFDRNYEQYF. V usage is TRBV11-2 and J usage is TRBJ2-7, with TRBD1 as a possible D gene (6 bases). The germline V and J ends were trimmed by 2 bases and 3 bases, with 11 bases remaining between them. The CDR3 consists of 14 residues. Germline V lookup: CDR1 SGHAT, CDR2 FQNNGV.

This clonotype was detected a few times. J is TRBJ2-7 and V is TRBV28; 12 nucleotides match TRBD2. V lost 8 bases to trimming and J lost 4 bases; unmatched junction nucleotides: 12. Germline lookup yields CDR1 MDHEN and CDR2 SYDVKM. The CDR3 length is 16 residues. The CDR3 DNA is TGTGCCAGCCTCGGGACTAGCGGGTTGGAAAGGTACGAGCAGTACTTC. This translates into CASLGTSGLERYEQYF.

This clonotype showed up many times. The J gene is TRBJ1-1, the V gene TRBV7-2; D gene ambiguous. Germline CDR1 is SGHTA and CDR2 is FQGNSA. The CDR3 is made up of 14 amino acids. Trimming stripped 5 bases from V and 1 base from J, with 11 bases between. The CDR3 DNA reads as TGTGCCAGCAGCCTAATGCAGTCGAACACTGAAGCTTTCTTT. Residues: CASSLMQSNTEAFF.